This TCR beta chain came from a study of blood T cell repertoires in COVID-19. The protocol was immunoSEQ multiplex PCR, while the TCRdb copy is restricted to in-frame clones and leaves out a portion. The sample carries roughly 290,000 clones, around 87% recorded once. The source material was PBMCs or T cells enriched from blood (not recorded which). The TCR originated in a woman aged 18-29 years with acute COVID-19.

CDR3 in amino acids: CASSGQLAGGTNEQFF. CDR3 in DNA: TGTGCCAGCAGCGGCCAACTAGCGGGAGGCACGAATGAGCAGTTCTTC. The genes are TRBV9 and TRBJ2-1; 12 positions match TRBD2. The CDR3 consists of 16 residues. Looked up from germline, CDR1 is SGDLS and CDR2 is YYNGEE. V was clipped by 3 bases and J by 7 bases; unmatched bases: 8.